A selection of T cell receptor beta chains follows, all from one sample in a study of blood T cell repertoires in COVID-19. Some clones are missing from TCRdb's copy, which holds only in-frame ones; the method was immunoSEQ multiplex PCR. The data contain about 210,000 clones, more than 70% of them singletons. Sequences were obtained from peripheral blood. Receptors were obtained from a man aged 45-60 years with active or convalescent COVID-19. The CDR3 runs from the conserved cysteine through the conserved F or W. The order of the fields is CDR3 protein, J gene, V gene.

CASGLELFSGNTIYF,TRBJ1-3,TRBV12-5
CAWSVGHTNEKLFF,TRBJ1-4,TRBV30
CASSPLDWGNEQFF,TRBJ2-1,TRBV6-2/TRBV6-3
CASSPPGTGVYEQYF,TRBJ2-7,TRBV3-1/TRBV3-2
CASSQGRQDGGEKLFF,TRBJ1-4,TRBV3-1/TRBV3-2
CASSLTGNGELFF,TRBJ2-2,TRBV5-5
CASSLSTGFGSYNSPLHF,TRBJ1-6,TRBV28
CASSELSTSGSPLHF,TRBJ1-6,TRBV6-1
CASSAVGETEAFF,TRBJ1-1,TRBV27
CASSLPSGLAGGDTQYF,TRBJ2-3,TRBV27
CASSGLAGQTYNEQFF,TRBJ2-1,TRBV7-9
CASSPGLDLFEQYF,TRBJ2-7,TRBV18
CASSESPSANTGELFF,TRBJ2-2,TRBV2
CASSNRQDNSPLHF,TRBJ1-6,TRBV5-4